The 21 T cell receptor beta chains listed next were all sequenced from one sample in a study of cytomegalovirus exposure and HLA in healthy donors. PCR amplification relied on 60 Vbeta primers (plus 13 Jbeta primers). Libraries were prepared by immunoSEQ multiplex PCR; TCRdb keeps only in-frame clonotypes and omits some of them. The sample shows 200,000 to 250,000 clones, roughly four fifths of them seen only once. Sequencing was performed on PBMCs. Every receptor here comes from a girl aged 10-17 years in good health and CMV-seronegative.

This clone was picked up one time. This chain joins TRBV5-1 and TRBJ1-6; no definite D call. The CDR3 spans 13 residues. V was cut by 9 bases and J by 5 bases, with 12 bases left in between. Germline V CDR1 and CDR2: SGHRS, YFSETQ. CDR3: CANNYRDNSPLHF. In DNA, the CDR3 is TGCGCCAACAACTACCGGGATAATTCACCCCTCCACTTT. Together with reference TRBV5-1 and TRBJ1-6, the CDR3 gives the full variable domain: KAGVTQTPRYLIKTRGQQVTLSCSPISGHRSVSWYQQTPGQGLQFLFEYFSETQRNKGNFPGRFSGRQFSNSRSEMNVSTLELGDSALYLCANNYRDNSPLHFGNGTRLTVT.

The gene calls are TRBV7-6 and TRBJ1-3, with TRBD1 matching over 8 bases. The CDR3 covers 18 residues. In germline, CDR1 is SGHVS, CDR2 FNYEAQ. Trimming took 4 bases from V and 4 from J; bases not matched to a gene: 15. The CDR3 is CASSSSWTGSFGGNTIYF. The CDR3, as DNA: TGTGCCAGCAGCTCATCCTGGACAGGGAGCTTCGGAGGAAACACCATATATTTT.

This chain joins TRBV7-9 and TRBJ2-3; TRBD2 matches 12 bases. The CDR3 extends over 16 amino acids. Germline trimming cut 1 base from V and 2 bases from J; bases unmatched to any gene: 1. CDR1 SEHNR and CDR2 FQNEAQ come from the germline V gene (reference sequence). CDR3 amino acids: CASSLGTSGNTDTQYF. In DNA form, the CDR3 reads TGTGCCAGCAGCTTAGGGACTAGCGGGAACACAGATACGCAGTATTTT.

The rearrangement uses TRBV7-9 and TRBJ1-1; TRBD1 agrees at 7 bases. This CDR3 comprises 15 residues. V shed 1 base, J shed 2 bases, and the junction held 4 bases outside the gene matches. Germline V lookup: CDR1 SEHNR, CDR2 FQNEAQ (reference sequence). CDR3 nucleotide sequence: TGTGCCAGCAGCTTAGTTGACAGGGCTAACACTGAAGCTTTCTTT. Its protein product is CASSLVDRANTEAFF. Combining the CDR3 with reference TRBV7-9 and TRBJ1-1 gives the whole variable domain DTGVSQNPRHKITKRGQNVTFRCDPISEHNRLYWYRQTLGQGPEFLTYFQNEAQLEKSRLLSDRFSAERPKGSFSTLEIQRTEQGDSAMYLCASSLVDRANTEAFFGQGTRLTVV.

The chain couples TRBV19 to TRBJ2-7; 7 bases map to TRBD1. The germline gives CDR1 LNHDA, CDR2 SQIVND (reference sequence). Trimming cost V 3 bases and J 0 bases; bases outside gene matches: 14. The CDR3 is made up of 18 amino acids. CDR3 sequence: CASSITGTAKKFSYEQYF. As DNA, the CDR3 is TGTGCCAGTAGTATCACGGGGACAGCCAAAAAGTTCTCCTACGAGCAGTACTTC.

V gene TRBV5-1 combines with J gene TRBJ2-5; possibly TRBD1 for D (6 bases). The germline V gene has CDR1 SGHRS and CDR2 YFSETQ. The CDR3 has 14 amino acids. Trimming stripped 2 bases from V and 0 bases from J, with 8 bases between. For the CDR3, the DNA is TGCGCCAGCAGCTTTACAGGGTACCAAGAGACCCAGTACTTC. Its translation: CASSFTGYQETQYF.

Here the CDR3 DNA reads TGTGCCAGCATACTAGGACAGGGGTTAAACACTGAAGCTTTCTTT. Protein product: CASILGQGLNTEAFF. The chain links TRBV6-6 to TRBJ1-1, with 9 bases fitting TRBD1. The germline V gene has CDR1 MNHNY and CDR2 SVGAGI (reference sequence). CDR3 length equals 15 residues. V shed 7 bases, J shed 2 bases, and the junction held 8 bases outside the gene matches.

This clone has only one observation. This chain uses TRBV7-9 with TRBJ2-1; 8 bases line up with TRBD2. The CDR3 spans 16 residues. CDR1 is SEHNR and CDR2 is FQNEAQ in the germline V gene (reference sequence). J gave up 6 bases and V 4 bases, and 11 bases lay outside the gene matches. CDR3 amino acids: CASSSRVSGRPNEQFF. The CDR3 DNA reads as TGTGCCAGCAGCTCCAGAGTCAGCGGGAGACCCAATGAGCAGTTCTTC.

CDR3 sequence (DNA): TGTGCCAGCAAAAGGACAGCTATAACAGATACGCAGTATTTT. It specifies CASKRTAITDTQYF. V is TRBV7-2 and J is TRBJ2-3, with D tentatively TRBD1 (6 bases). Germline assignment: CDR1 SGHTA and CDR2 FQGNSA. Trimming left V 7 bases short and J 3 bases short, with 14 bases between. There are 14 residues in the CDR3.

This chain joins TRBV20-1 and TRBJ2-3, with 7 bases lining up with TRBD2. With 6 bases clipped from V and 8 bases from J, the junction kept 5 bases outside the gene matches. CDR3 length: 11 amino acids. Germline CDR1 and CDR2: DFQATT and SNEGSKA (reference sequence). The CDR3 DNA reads TGCAGTGCGACGACGGGAGGTACGCAGTATTTT. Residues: CSATTGGTQYF.

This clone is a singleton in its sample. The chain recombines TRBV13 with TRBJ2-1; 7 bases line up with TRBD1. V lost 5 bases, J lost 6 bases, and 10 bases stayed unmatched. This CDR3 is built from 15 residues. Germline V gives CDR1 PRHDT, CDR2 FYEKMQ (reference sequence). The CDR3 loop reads CASSREWDRPNEQFF. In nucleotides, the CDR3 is TGTGCCAGCAGCCGGGAATGGGACAGACCCAATGAGCAGTTCTTC. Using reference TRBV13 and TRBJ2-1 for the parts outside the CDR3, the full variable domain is AAGVIQSPRHLIKEKRETATLKCYPIPRHDTVYWYQQGPGQDPQFLISFYEKMQSDKGSIPDRFSAQQFSDYHSELNMSSLELGDSALYFCASSREWDRPNEQFFGPGTRLTVL.

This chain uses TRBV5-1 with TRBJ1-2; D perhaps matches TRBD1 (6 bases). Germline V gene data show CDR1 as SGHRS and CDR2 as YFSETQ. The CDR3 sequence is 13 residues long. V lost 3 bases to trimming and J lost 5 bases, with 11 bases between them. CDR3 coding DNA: TGCGCCAGCAGCTCAACGGACAGTTATGGCTACACCTTC. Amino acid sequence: CASSSTDSYGYTF.

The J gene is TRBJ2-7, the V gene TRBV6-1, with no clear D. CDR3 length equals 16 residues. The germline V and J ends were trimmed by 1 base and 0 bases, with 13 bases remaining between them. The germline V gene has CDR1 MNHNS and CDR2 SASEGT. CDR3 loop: CASSEGVRYNSYEQYF. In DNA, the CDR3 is TGTGCCAGCAGTGAAGGGGTCAGGTATAACTCCTACGAGCAGTACTTC.

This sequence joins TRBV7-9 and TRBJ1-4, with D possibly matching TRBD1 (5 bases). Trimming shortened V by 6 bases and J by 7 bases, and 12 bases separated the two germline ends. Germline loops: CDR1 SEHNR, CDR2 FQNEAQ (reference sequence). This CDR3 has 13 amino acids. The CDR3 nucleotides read TGTGCCAGCAGTCAAGGGGTGGGTGAAAAACTGTTTTTT. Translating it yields CASSQGVGEKLFF. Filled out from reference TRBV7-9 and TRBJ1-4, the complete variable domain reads DTGVSQNPRHKITKRGQNVTFRCDPISEHNRLYWYRQTLGQGPEFLTYFQNEAQLEKSRLLSDRFSAERPKGSFSTLEIQRTEQGDSAMYLCASSQGVGEKLFFGSGTQLSVL.

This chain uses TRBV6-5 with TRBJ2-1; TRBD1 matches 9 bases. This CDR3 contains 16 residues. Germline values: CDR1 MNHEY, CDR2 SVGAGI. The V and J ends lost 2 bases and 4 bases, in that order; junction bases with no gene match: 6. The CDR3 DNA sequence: TGTGCCAGCAGTTACATGGGACAGGGATTTTACAATGAGCAGTTCTTC. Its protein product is CASSYMGQGFYNEQFF.

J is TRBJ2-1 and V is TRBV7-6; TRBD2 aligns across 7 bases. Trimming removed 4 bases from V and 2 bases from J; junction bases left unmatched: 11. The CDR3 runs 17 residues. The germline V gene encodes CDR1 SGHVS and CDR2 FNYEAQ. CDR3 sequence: CASSSYELAPPYNEQFF. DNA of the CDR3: TGTGCCAGCAGCTCCTACGAACTAGCGCCACCCTACAATGAGCAGTTCTTC.

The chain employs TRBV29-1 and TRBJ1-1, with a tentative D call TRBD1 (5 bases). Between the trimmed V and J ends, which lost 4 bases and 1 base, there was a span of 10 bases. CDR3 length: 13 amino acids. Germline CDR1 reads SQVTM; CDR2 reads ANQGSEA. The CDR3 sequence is CSVGRARNTEAFF. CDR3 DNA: TGCAGCGTTGGCAGGGCAAGGAACACTGAAGCTTTCTTT.

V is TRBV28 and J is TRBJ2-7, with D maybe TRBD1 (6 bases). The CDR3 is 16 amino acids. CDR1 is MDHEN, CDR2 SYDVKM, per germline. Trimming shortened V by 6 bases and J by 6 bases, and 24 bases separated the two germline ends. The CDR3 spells CASSDTQGRIVFEQYF. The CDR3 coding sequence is TGTGCCAGCAGCGACACACAGGGAAGAATAGTGTTCGAGCAGTACTTC.

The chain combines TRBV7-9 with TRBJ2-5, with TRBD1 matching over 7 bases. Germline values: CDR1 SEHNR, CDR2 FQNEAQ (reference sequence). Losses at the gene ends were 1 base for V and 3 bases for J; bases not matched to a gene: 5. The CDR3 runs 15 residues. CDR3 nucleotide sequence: TGTGCCAGCAGCTTAGGGGACAGAGGAAAAGAGACCCAGTACTTC. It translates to CASSLGDRGKETQYF.

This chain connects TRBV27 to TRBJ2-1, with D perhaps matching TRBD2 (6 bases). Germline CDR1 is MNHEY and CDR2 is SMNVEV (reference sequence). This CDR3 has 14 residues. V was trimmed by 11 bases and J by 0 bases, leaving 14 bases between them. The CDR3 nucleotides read TGTGCCTCGGCGGGGCTGACCTCCTACAATGAGCAGTTCTTC. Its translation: CASAGLTSYNEQFF.

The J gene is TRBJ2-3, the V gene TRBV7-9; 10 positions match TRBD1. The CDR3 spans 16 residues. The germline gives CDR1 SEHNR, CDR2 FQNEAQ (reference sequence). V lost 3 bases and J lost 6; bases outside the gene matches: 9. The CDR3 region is CASSFDRGLFSDTQYF. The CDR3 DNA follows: TGTGCCAGCAGCTTTGACAGGGGGCTTTTTTCTGATACGCAGTATTTT.